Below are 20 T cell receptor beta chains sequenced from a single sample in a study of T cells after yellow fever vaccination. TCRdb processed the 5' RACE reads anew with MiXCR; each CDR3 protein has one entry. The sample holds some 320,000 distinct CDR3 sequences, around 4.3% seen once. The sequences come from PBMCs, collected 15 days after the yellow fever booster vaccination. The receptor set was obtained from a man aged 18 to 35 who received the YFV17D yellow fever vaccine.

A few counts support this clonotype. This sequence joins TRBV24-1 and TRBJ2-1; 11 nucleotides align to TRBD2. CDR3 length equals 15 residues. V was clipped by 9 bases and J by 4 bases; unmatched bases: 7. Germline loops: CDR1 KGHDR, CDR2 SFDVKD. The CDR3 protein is CATGKTSGAYNEQFF. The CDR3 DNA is TGTGCCACCGGGAAGACTAGCGGGGCGTACAATGAGCAGTTCTTC.

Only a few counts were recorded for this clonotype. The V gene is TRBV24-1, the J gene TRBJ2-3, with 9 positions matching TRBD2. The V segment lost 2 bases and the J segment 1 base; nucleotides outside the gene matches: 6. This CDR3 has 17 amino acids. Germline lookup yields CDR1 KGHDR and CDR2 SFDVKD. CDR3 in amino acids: CATSDSRASGGTDTQYF. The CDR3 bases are TGTGCCACCAGTGATTCCCGTGCTAGCGGGGGCACAGATACGCAGTATTTT.

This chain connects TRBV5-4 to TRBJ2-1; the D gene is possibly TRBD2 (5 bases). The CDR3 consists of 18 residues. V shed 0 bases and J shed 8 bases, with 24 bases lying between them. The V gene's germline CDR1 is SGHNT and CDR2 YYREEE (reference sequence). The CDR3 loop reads CASSLGSVAGVAFHEQFF. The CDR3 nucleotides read TGTGCCAGCAGCTTGGGAAGCGTTGCCGGGGTTGCATTCCATGAGCAGTTCTTC.

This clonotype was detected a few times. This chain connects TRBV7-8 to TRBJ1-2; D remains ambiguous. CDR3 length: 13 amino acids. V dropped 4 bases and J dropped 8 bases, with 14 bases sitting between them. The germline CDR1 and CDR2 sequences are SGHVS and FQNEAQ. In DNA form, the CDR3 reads TGTGCCAGCAGCTCTCCTCTTGAAGGGGGCTACACCTTC. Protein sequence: CASSSPLEGGYTF.

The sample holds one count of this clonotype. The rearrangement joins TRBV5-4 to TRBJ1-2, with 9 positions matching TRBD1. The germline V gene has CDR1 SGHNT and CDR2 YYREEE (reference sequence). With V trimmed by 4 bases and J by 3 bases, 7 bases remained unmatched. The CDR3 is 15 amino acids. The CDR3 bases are TGTGCCAGCAGCCCCGGGACAGGGATGCACTATGGCTACACCTTC. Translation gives CASSPGTGMHYGYTF. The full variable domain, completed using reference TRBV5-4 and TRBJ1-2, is ETGVTQSPTHLIKTRGQQVTLRCSSQSGHNTVSWYQQALGQGPQFIFQYYREEENGRGNFPPRFSGLQFPNYSSELNVNALELDDSALYLCASSPGTGMHYGYTFGSGTRLTVV.

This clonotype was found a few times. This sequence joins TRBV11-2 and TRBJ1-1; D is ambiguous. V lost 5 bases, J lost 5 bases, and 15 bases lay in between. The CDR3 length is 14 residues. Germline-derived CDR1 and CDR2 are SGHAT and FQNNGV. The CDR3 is CASSPRVSRTEAFF. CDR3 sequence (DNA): TGTGCCAGCAGCCCCCGGGTGTCTAGGACTGAAGCTTTCTTT. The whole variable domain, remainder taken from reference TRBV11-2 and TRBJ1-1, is EAGVAQSPRYKIIEKRQSVAFWCNPISGHATLYWYQQILGQGPKLLIQFQNNGVVDDSQLPKDRFSAERLKGVDSTLKIQPAKLEDSAVYLCASSPRVSRTEAFFGQGTRLTVV.

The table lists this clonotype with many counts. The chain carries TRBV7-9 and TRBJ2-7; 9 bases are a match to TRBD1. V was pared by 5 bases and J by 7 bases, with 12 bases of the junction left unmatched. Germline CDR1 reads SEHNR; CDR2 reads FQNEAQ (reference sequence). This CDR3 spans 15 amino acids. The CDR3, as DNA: TGTGCCAGCAGCGGGTCGGGACAGGGATTGCGGGAGCAGTACTTC. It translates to CASSGSGQGLREQYF. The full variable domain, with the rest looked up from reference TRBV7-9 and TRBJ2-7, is DTGVSQNPRHKITKRGQNVTFRCDPISEHNRLYWYRQTLGQGPEFLTYFQNEAQLEKSRLLSDRFSAERPKGSFSTLEIQRTEQGDSAMYLCASSGSGQGLREQYFGPGTRLTVT.

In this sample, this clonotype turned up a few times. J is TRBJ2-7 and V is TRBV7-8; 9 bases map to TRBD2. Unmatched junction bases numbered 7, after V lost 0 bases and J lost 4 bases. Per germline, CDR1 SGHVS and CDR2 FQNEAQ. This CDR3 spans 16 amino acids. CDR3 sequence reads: CASSLATVSGGYEQYF. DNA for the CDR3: TGTGCCAGCAGCTTAGCTACGGTTAGCGGGGGTTACGAGCAGTACTTC.

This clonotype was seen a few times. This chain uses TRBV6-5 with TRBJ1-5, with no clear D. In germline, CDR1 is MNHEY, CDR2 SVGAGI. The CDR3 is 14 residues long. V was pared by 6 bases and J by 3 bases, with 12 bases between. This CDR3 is CASSPSYLNQPQHF. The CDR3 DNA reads TGTGCCAGCAGCCCTTCCTACCTCAATCAGCCCCAGCATTTT.

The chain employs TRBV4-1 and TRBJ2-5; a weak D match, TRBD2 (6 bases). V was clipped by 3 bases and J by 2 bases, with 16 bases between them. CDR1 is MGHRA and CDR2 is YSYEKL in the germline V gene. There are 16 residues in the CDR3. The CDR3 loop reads CASSHIGRGPQETQYF. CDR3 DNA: TGCGCCAGCAGCCATATTGGGCGGGGCCCACAAGAGACCCAGTACTTC.

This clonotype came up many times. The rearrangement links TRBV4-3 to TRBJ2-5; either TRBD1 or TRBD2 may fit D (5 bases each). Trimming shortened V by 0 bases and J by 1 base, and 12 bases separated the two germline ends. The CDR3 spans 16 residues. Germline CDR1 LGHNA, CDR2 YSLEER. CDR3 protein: CASSQDYTGTQETQYF. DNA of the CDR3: TGCGCCAGCAGCCAAGATTATACGGGGACCCAAGAGACCCAGTACTTC.

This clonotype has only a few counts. CDR3 residues: CASRTLGQINYGYTF. The CDR3 nucleotides are TGTGCCAGCAGAACCCTGGGACAGATTAACTATGGCTACACCTTC. This sequence joins TRBV12-3 or TRBV12-4 and TRBJ1-2; 7 positions match TRBD1. This CDR3 has 15 amino acids. V lost 6 bases, J lost 1 base, and 8 bases stayed unmatched.

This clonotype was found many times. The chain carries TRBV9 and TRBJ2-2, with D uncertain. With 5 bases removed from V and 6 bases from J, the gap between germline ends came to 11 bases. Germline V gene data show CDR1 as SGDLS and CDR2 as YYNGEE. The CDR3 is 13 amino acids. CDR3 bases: TGTGCCAGCAGTCCCCGGACGTCCGGGGAGCTGTTTTTT. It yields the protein CASSPRTSGELFF. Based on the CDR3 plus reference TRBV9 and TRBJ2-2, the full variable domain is DSGVTQTPKHLITATGQRVTLRCSPRSGDLSVYWYQQSLDQGLQFLIQYYNGEERAKGNILERFSAQQFPDLHSELNLSSLELGDSALYFCASSPRTSGELFFGEGSRLTVL.

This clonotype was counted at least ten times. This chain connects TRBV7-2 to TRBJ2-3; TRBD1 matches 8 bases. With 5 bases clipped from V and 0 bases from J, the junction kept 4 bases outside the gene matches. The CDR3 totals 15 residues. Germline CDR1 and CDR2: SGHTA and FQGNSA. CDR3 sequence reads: CASSQGAGSTDTQYF. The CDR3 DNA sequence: TGTGCCAGCAGCCAGGGGGCGGGTAGCACAGATACGCAGTATTTT.

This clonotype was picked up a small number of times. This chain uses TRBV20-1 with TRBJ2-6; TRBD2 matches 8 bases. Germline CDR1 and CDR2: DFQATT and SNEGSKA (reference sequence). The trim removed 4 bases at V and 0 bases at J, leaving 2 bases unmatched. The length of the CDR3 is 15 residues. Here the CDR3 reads CSATGGVSGANVLTF. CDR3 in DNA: TGCAGTGCTACGGGGGGGGTCTCTGGGGCCAACGTCCTGACTTTC.

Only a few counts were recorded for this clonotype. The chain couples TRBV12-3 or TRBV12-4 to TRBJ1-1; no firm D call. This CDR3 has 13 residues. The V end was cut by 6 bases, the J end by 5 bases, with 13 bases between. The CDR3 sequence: CASSQSDRTEAFF. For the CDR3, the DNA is TGTGCCAGCAGCCAATCTGACCGAACTGAAGCTTTCTTT.

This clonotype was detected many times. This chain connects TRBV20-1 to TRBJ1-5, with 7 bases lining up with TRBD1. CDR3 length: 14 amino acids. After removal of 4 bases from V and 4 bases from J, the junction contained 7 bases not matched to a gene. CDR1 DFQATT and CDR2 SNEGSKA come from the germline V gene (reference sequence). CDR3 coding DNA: TGCAGTGCTATGGGACAGTCCCCGAATCAGCCCCAGCATTTT. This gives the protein CSAMGQSPNQPQHF.

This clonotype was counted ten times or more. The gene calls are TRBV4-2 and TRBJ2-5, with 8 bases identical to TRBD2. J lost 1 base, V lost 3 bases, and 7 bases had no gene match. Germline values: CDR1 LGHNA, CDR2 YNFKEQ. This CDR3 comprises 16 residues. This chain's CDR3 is CASSQELAAPQETQYF. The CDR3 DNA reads TGTGCCAGCAGCCAGGAACTAGCGGCCCCCCAAGAGACCCAGTACTTC.

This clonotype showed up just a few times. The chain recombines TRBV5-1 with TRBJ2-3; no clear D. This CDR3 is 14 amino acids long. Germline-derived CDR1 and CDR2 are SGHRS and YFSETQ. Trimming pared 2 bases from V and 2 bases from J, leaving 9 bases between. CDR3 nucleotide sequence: TGCGCCAGCAGCTTACCCGATTTCACAGATACGCAGTATTTT. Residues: CASSLPDFTDTQYF.

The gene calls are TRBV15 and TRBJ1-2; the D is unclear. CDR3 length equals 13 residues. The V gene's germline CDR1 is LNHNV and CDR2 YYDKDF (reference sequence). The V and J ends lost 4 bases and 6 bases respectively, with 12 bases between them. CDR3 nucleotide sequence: TGTGCCACCAGCAATCTCCACCAGGATGGCTACACCTTC. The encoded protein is CATSNLHQDGYTF.